The present TCR beta chain was sequenced within a study of T cell repertoires in cytomegalovirus infection (dated by TCRdb to between 2018 and 2021). At the level of the whole study: Alongside well-studied HLA-B-restricted epitopes, the peptide stimulations were aimed at recently identified HLA-C-restricted CMV epitopes, whose presentation resists viral immunomodulation. Donor HLA type was relevant to the analysis, because carriage of CMV infection together with the matching HLA type was indicated by public TCR beta signatures.

Sequencing instrument: Illumina HiSeq 1500. TCRdb's own reprocessing of the public reads used fastp at Q25 and MiXCR and kept productive beta chains. For every CDR3 protein sequence, its rows merge into one entry that carries the most common genes and DNA. Here the sample has approximately 1,000,000 distinct CDR3 sequences; 31% occur a single time. The ten largest clones take up 13% of the sample. Comments on this clonotype: Its antigen is not yet known. No much larger clone exists at a distance of one base, and base qualities are not known.

The study at large found these results: The ex vivo response was dominated by HLA-C-restricted CMV-specific TCR beta clonotypes, which also provided the single most frequent clonotype in two of eight donors. In both this cohort and an independent cohort of 350 or so donors, the cumulative frequency of public TCR beta family members distinguished carriers of CMV infection plus the relevant HLA type.

From cysteine to phenylalanine, the CDR3 is 15 amino acids long. Only the CDR3 part of the read is kept: 45 bases, read in frame from the first base. Based on the germline V gene (reference sequence), the CDR1 and CDR2 sequences are MNHEY and SMNVEV. V trim: 2 bases; J trim: 2 bases; unmatched bases: 5. The treatment or condition label on this specimen signifies: in vitro stimulation with specific CMV peptide epitopes to enrich CMV-specific T cells. The sequenced sample was cultured CD8+ T cells from PBMCs, obtained from culture after CMV antigen stimulation. The receptor comes from a human donor in good health (CMV status not recorded). Some clones in this sample may be carry-over from other donors' samples. The chain joins TRBV27 to TRBJ2-7; TRBD1 agrees with 8 junctional bases. The DNA reads as follows: TGTGCCAGCAGTTTAAGGGACAGGTCCGCCTACGAGCAGTACTTC. Translated, this gives CASSLRDRSAYEQYF.